The clone carrying this T cell receptor (beta chain) was counted at least ten times. Its antigen is not identified. TCR alpha and TCR beta cDNA libraries carrying sample barcodes and UMIs came from 5'RACE with constant-segment primers. TCRdb called the 5' RACE reads again in MiXCR, with one record for every CDR3 protein. The sample consists of over 120,000 distinct CDR3 sequences, 6% to 6.5% of them appearing once. The junction had 5 bases not matched to a gene; V was cut back by 5 bases and J by 1 base. The CDR3 runs 15 residues. This record belongs to a study of T-cell memory formation after mild COVID-19. As for the study in general: Among the donors, TCR clusters were largely specific to each donor. Findings of the study overall: Mostly located in CM and EM were contracting CD4+ clones, with contracting CD8+ clones located in EMRA.

The rearrangement uses TRBV12-3 or TRBV12-4 and TRBJ2-1; TRBD1 agrees at 7 bases. The sample comprised PBMCs or a T cell subset sorted from them (not recorded which). The sequence was collected from an adult woman who had mild COVID-19 (a few samples of this study predate the infection). Cell type and time point are not known. Here the CDR3 reads CASSLLQGSYNEQFF. For the CDR3, the DNA is TGTGCCAGCAGTCTACTACAGGGGTCCTACAATGAGCAGTTCTTC.